These 10 T cell receptor beta chains were all obtained from the same sample, sequenced in a study of blood T cell repertoires in COVID-19. Generated by immunoSEQ multiplex PCR, the TCRdb table keeps only in-frame clones and is missing some. The sample holds some 150,000 clones, around 83% seen once. The sequenced sample consisted of peripheral blood. The receptors derive from a woman in her fifties or sixties with COVID-19, enrolled during active disease.

V usage is TRBV19 and J usage is TRBJ2-7; 12 bases map to TRBD2. Germline CDR1 LNHDA, CDR2 SQIVND (reference sequence). The CDR3 has 15 amino acids. V lost 5 bases and J lost 5; bases outside the gene matches: 7. Here the CDR3 reads CASSGTSGLGDEQYF. The DNA for the CDR3 is TGTGCCAGTAGTGGGACTAGCGGGCTAGGGGACGAGCAGTACTTC.

The rearrangement uses TRBV19 and TRBJ1-5, with D tentatively TRBD1 (6 bases). Germline V lookup: CDR1 LNHDA, CDR2 SQIVND (reference sequence). The CDR3 has 16 residues. V lost 7 bases to trimming and J lost 1 base, with 17 bases between them. The CDR3 loop is CASNLGALSSNQPQHF. The CDR3 nucleotides are TGTGCCAGTAACCTGGGGGCCTTAAGCAGCAATCAGCCCCAGCATTTT.

This sequence joins TRBV6-5 and TRBJ1-3; 9 bases fit TRBD1. The V and J ends lost 7 bases and 7 bases, in that order; junction bases with no gene match: 8. Per the germline V gene, CDR1 is MNHEY and CDR2 is SVGAGI. The CDR3 length is 14 residues. The CDR3 region is CASTGTGYFNTIYF. The CDR3 nucleotides read TGTGCCAGCACGGGGACAGGGTATTTCAACACCATATATTTT.

This chain links TRBV5-1 with TRBJ2-1; 7 positions agree with TRBD1. Germline CDR1 reads SGHRS; CDR2 reads YFSETQ. This CDR3 spans 14 amino acids. The trim removed 0 bases at V and 8 bases at J, leaving 5 bases unmatched. This CDR3 is CASSLGDRVDEQFF. As DNA, the CDR3 is TGCGCCAGCAGCTTGGGAGACAGGGTTGATGAGCAGTTCTTC.

Written as DNA, the CDR3 is TGCGCCAGCACCGGACAGGGGTGGGAGACCCAGTACTTC. Its translation: CASTGQGWETQYF. The chain combines TRBV5-1 with TRBJ2-5, with TRBD1 matching 9 bases. The CDR3 covers 13 residues. Trimming took 6 bases from V and 5 from J; bases not matched to a gene: 5. Germline V lookup: CDR1 SGHRS, CDR2 YFSETQ.

This clone occurred many times. The rearrangement links TRBV19 to TRBJ2-7, with 13 bases lining up with TRBD2. This CDR3 contains 15 residues. V lost 7 bases and J lost 3; bases outside the gene matches: 6. Germline CDR1 reads LNHDA; CDR2 reads SQIVND (reference sequence). The CDR3 DNA reads TGTGCCAGTACCACCGGGACTAGCGGGATCTACGAGCAGTACTTC. Translating gives CASTTGTSGIYEQYF.

J is TRBJ1-2 and V is TRBV29-1, with D possibly matching TRBD1 (5 bases). The CDR3 totals 14 residues. Trimming shortened V by 2 bases and J by 5 bases, and 15 bases separated the two germline ends. Germline CDR1 SQVTM, CDR2 ANQGSEA. The chain's CDR3 is CSVENKARGYGYTF. The CDR3 coding sequence is TGCAGCGTTGAAAATAAAGCCCGGGGGTATGGCTACACCTTC. The full variable domain, in which reference TRBV29-1 and TRBJ1-2 provide the parts outside the CDR3, is SAVISQKPSRDICQRGTSLTIQCQVDSQVTMMFWYRQQPGQSLTLIATANQGSEATYESGFVIDKFPISRPNLTFSTLTVSNMSPEDSSIYLCSVENKARGYGYTFGSGTRLTVV.

This chain connects TRBV7-2 to TRBJ2-1; TRBD1 matches at 7 bases. The germline V gene encodes CDR1 SGHTA and CDR2 FQGNSA. The V and J ends lost 9 bases and 5 bases, in that order; junction bases with no gene match: 10. CDR3 length: 14 amino acids. As DNA, the CDR3 is TGTGCCAGTTTACGGGACAGAATCCACAATGAGCAGTTCTTC. Amino acid sequence: CASLRDRIHNEQFF.

This clone was detected once. The chain has TRBV11-1 and TRBJ1-1; the D is unclear. Trimming left V 2 bases short and J 4 bases short, with 8 bases between. The CDR3 is made up of 13 amino acids. Germline CDR1 SGHAT, CDR2 FQDESV (reference sequence). The CDR3 nucleotides are TGTGCCAGCAGCTTACATCGGGGCACTGAAGCTTTCTTT. Its protein product is CASSLHRGTEAFF.

The V call is TRBV2, the J call TRBJ1-3; TRBD1 might be the D (6 bases). V dropped 1 base and J dropped 2 bases, with 6 bases sitting between them. CDR3 length equals 14 residues. CDR1 and CDR2 from the germline V gene are SNHLY and FYNNEI. The CDR3 DNA is TGTGCCAGCAGTGAAGACAGGGCTGGAAACACCATATATTTT. This translates into CASSEDRAGNTIYF.